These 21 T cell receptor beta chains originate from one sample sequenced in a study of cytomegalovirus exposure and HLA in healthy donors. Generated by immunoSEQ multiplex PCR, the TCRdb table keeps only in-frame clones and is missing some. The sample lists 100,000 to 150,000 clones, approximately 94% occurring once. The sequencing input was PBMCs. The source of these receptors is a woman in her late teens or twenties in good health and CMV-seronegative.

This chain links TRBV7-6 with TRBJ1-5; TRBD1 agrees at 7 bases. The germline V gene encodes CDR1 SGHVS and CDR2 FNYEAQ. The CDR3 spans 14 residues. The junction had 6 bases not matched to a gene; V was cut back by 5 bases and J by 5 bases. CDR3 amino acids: CASSQNTGDQPQHF. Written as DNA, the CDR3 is TGTGCCAGCAGCCAAAATACAGGGGATCAGCCCCAGCATTTT.

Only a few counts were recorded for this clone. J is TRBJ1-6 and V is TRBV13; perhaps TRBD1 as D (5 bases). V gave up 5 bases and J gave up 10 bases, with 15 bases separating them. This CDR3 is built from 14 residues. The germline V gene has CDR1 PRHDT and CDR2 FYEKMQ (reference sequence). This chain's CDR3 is CASSRRQIFSPLHF. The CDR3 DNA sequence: TGTGCCAGCAGCCGAAGACAGATTTTCTCACCCCTCCACTTT.

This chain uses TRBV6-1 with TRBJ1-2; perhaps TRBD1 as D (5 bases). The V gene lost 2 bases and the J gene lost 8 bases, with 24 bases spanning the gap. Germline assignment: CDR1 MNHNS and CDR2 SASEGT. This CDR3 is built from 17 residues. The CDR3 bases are TGTGCCAGCAGTGAACATAGGGTACAAAGACAGTCGGAAGGCTACACCTTC. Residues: CASSEHRVQRQSEGYTF.

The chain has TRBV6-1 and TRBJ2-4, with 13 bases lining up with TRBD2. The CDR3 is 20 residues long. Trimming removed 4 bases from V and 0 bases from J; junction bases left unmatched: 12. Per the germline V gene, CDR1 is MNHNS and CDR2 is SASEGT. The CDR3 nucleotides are TGTGCCAGCAGTGGGATGCCGGGGACTAGCGGGACATTAGCCAAAAACATTCAGTACTTC. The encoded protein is CASSGMPGTSGTLAKNIQYF.

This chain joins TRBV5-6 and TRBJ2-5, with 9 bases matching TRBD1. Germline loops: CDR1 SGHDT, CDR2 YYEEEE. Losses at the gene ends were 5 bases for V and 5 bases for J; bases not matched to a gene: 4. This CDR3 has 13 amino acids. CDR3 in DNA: TGTGCCAGCAGTAGGACAGGGGTGGAGACCCAGTACTTC. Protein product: CASSRTGVETQYF.

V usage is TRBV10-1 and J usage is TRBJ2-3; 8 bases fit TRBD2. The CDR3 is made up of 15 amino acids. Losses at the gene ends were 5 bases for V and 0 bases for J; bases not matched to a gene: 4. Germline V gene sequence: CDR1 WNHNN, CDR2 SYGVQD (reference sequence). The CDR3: CASSSGLASTDTQYF. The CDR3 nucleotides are TGCGCCAGCAGTAGCGGACTAGCCAGCACAGATACGCAGTATTTT.

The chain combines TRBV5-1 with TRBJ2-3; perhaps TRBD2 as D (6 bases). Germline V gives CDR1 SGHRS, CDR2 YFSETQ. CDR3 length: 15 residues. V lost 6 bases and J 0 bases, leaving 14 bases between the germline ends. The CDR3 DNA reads TGCGCCAGCACCTCTGGAGGGGTGAGCACAGATACGCAGTATTTT. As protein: CASTSGGVSTDTQYF.

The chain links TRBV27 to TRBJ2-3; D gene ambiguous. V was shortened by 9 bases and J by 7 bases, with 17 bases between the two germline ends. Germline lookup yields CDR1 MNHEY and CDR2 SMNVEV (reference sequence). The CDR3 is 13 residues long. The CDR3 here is CASAPRNLYTQYF. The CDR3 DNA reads TGTGCCAGTGCGCCGCGGAATCTTTATACGCAGTATTTT.

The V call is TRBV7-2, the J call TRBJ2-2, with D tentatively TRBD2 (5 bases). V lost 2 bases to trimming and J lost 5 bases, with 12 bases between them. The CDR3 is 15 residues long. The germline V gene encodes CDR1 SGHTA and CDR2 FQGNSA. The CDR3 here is CASSLSSRRTGELFF. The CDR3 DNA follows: TGTGCCAGCAGCTTATCTAGCAGGCGAACCGGGGAGCTGTTTTTT.

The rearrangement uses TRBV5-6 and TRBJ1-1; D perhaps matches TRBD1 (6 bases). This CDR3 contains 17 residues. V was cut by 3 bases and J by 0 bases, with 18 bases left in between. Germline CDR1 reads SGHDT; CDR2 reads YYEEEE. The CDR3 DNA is TGTGCCAGCAGCTCCGGACAGATTGTGGGTATGAACACTGAAGCTTTCTTT. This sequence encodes CASSSGQIVGMNTEAFF.

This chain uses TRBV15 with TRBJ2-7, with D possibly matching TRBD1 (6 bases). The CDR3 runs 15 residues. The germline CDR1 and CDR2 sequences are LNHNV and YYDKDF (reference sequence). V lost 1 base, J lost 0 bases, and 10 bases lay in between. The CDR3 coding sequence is TGTGCCACCAGCAGAGCTGGGACAACCTCCTACGAGCAGTACTTC. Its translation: CATSRAGTTSYEQYF.

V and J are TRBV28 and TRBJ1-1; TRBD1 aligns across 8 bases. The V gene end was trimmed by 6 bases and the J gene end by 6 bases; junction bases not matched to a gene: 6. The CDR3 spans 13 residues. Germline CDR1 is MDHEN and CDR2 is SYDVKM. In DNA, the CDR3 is TGTGCCAGCAGGGGACAGGTAAAGCCTGAAGCTTTCTTT. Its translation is CASRGQVKPEAFF.

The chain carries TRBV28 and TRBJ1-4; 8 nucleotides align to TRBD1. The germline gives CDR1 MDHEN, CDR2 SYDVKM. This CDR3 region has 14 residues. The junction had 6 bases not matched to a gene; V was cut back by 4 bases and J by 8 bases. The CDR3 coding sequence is TGTGCCAGCAGTTCCAGGACAGGGAACGAAAAACTGTTTTTT. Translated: CASSSRTGNEKLFF. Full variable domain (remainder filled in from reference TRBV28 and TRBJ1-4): DVKVTQSSRYLVKRTGEKVFLECVQDMDHENMFWYRQDPGLGLRLIYFSYDVKMKEKGDIPEGYSVSREKKERFSLILESASTNQTSMYLCASSSRTGNEKLFFGSGTQLSVL.

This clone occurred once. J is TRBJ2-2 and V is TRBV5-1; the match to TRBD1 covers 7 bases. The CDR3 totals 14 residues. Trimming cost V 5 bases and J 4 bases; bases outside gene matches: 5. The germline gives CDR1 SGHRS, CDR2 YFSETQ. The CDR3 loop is CASRTGISTGELFF. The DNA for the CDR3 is TGCGCCAGCAGGACAGGGATCAGCACCGGGGAGCTGTTTTTT.

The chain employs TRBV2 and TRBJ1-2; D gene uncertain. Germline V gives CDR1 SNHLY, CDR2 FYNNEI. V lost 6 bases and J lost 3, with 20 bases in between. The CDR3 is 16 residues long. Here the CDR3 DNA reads TGTGCCAGCAGCCCCGACGCGGCTACAACCCACTATGGCTACACCTTC. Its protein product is CASSPDAATTHYGYTF.

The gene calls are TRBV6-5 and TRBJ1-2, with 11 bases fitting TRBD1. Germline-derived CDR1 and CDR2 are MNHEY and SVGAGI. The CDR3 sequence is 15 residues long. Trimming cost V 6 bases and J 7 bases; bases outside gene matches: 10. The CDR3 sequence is CASRSPGQGVSGYTF. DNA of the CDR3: TGTGCCAGCAGAAGCCCGGGACAGGGGGTTAGTGGCTACACCTTC.

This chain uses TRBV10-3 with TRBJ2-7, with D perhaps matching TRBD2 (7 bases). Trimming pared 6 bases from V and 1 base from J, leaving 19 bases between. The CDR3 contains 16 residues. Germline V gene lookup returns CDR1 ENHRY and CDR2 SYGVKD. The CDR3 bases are TGTGCCATCAGGCGAGGGGGGGGCGATATGTCCTACGAGCAGTACTTC. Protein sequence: CAIRRGGGDMSYEQYF.

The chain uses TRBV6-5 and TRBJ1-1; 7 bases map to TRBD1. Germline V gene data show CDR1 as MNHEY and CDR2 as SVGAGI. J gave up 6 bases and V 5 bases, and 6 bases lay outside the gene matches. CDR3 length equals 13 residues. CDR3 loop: CASSQTGLSEAFF. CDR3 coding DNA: TGTGCCAGCAGTCAGACAGGGCTGTCTGAAGCTTTCTTT.

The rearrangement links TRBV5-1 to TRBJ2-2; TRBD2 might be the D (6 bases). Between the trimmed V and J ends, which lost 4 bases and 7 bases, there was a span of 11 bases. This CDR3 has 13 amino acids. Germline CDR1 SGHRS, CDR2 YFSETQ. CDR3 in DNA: TGCGCCAGCAGCCCATGGGGGGTCGGGGAGCTGTTTTTT. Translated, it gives CASSPWGVGELFF.

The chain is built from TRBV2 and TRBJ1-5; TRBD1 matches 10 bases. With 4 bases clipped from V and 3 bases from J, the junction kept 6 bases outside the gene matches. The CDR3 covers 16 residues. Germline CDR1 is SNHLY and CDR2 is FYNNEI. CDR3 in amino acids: CASSGRTGGFNQPQHF. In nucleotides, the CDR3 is TGTGCCAGCAGTGGGAGGACAGGGGGATTCAATCAGCCCCAGCATTTT.

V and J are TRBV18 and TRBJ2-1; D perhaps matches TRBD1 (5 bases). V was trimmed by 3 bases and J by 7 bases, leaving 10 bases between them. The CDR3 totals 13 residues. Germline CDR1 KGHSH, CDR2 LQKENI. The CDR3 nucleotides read TGTGCCAGCTCACCGAGACAGAGGAATGAGCAGTTCTTC. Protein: CASSPRQRNEQFF. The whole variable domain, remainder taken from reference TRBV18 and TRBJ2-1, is NAGVMQNPRHLVRRRGQEARLRCSPMKGHSHVYWYRQLPEEGLKFMVYLQKENIIDESGMPKERFSAEFPKEGPSILRIQQVVRGDSAAYFCASSPRQRNEQFFGPGTRLTVL.